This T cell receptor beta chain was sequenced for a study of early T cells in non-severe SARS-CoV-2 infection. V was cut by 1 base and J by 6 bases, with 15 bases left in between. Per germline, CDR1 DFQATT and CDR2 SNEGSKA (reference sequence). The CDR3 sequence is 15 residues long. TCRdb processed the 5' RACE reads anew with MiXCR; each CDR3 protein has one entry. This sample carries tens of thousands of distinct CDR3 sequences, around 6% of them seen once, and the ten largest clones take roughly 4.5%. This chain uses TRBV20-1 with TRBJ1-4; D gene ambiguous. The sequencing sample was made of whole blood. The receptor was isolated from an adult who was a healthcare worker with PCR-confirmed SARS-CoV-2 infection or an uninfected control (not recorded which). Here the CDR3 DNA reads TGCAGTGCTAGAGTCCCGGGGAGCATTGATGAAAAACTGTTTTTT. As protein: CSARVPGSIDEKLFF.